This T cell receptor beta chain originates from a study of cytomegalovirus exposure and HLA in healthy donors. Across the study: Researchers previously reported finding about 110 million unique TCR beta sequences from around 200 million T cells. Broader study findings: Analysis was carried out at a later point, and it linked a missense DCLRE1C variant to TCR beta V- and J-gene trimming. The authors considered a cluster of highly shared sequence variants likely to be a sequencing artifact.

Trimming shortened V by 6 bases and J by 7 bases, and 12 bases separated the two germline ends. The CDR3 runs to 12 residues. Germline V gene lookup returns CDR1 SNHLY and CDR2 FYNNEI. The PCR was carried out with 60 Vbeta primers and 13 Jbeta primers. Generated by immunoSEQ multiplex PCR, the TCRdb table keeps only in-frame clones and is missing some. This specimen shows about 130,000 clones; the ten leading clones hold approximately 1.9%. A note on this clone: As yet, its antigen is unknown.

This clonotype originated in a woman aged 60 to 75 in good health and CMV-seronegative. The sequenced sample consisted of PBMCs. This chain links TRBV2 with TRBJ1-1; D is undetermined. For the CDR3, the DNA is TGTGCCAGCAGGGCCTTGGACTATGAAGCTTTCTTT. Its translation: CASRALDYEAFF.